These T cell receptor beta chains were read from a single sample in a study of blood T cell repertoires in COVID-19. Generated by immunoSEQ multiplex PCR, the TCRdb table keeps only in-frame clones and is missing some. This sample has 94,000 or so clones, with 88% found just once. The material sequenced was peripheral blood. The receptors derive from a woman over 75 with active COVID-19. CDR3s include the opening cysteine and the closing phenylalanine or tryptophan. The order of the fields is clone size, J gene, V gene, CDR3 protein. Expanded clones get a size class; other rows say once, few or many, or leave the size out.

NA	TRBJ2-7	TRBV19	CASNLKAAGGFNEQYF
NA	TRBJ1-1	TRBV11-1	CASSFMNTEAFF
once	TRBJ2-1	TRBV7-8	CASSLVTGTSGRGNEQFF
NA	TRBJ1-2	TRBV7-2	CASSGGPGTNAYGYTF
few	TRBJ1-5	TRBV10-3	CAISTATGAQHF
NA	TRBJ2-7	TRBV7-9	CASSLPGGGYEQYF
NA	TRBJ2-7	TRBV7-9	CAMSGLAGQKGVYEQYF
NA	TRBJ2-5	TRBV9	CASSVSGLETQYF
NA	TRBJ2-7	TRBV11-1	CASSPGGSGYEQYF
NA	TRBJ2-5	TRBV7-2	CASSWNEAETQYF
NA	TRBJ1-2	TRBV5-1	CASSLAGVGGYTF
NA	TRBJ1-5	TRBV27	CASSLTGPNQPQHF
few	TRBJ1-2	TRBV6-6	CASTYPSGLEYGYTF
NA	TRBJ2-7	TRBV5-4	CASSSMTGTYEQYF
NA	TRBJ2-7	TRBV6-5	CASSPLLAGGLGF
NA	TRBJ2-7	TRBV4-1	CASSQGLAGSYEQYF
NA	TRBJ2-5	TRBV7-2	CASSTDTETQYF
NA	TRBJ2-3	TRBV5-4	CASSLGLDVDTQYF
few	TRBJ2-7	TRBV25-1	CASSELGGRAGYEQYF
NA	TRBJ1-5	TRBV28	CASSLKVGINQPQHF
NA	TRBJ2-1	TRBV7-3	CASSSGLAGGLSYNEQFF
NA	TRBJ1-2	TRBV6-5	CASSQPDGYTF